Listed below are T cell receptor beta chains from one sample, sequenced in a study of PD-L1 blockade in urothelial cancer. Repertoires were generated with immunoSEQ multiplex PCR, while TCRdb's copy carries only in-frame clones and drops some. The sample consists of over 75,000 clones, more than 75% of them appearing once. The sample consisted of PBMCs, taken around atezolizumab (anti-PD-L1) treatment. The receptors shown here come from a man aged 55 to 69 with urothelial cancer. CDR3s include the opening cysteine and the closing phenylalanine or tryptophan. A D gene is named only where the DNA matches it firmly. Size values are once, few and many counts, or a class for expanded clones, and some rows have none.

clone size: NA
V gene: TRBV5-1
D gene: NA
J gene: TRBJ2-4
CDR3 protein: CASSPGSADKNIQYF
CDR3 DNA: TGCGCCAGCAGCCCGGGGAGTGCGGACAAAAACATTCAGTACTTC

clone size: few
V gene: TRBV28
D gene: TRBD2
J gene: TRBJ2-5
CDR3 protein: CASSQASGAQETQYF
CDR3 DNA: TGTGCCAGCAGCCAAGCTAGCGGGGCGCAAGAGACCCAGTACTTC

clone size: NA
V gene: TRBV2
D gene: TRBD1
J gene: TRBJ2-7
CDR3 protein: CASKRTGDIYEQYF
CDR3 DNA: TGTGCCAGCAAACGGACAGGGGACATCTACGAGCAGTACTTC

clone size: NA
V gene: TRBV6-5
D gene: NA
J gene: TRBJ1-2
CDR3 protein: CASSYVGESRYTF
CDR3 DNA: TGTGCCAGCAGTTACGTGGGAGAGTCACGCTACACCTTC

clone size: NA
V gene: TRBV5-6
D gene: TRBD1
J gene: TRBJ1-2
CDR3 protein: CASSTGTGGWLYGYTF
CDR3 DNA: TGTGCCAGCAGCACCGGGACAGGGGGATGGTTATATGGCTACACCTTC

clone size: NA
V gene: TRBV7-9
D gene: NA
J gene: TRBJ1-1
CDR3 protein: CASSLSTSSGTEAFF
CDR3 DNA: TGTGCCAGCAGCTTGTCAACCTCGTCGGGCACTGAAGCTTTCTTT

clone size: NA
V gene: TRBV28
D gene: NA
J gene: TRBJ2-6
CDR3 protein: CASSTQGSSGANVLTF
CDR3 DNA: TGTGCCAGCTCAACACAGGGAAGCTCTGGGGCCAACGTCCTGACTTTC

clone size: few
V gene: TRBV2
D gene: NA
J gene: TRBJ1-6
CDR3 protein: CASSGGAYSPLHF
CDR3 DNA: TGTGCCAGCAGTGGGGGAGCTTATTCACCCCTCCACTTT

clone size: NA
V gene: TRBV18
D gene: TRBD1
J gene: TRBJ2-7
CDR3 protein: CASSTGQVSYEQYF
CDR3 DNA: TGTGCCAGCTCAACGGGACAGGTCTCCTACGAGCAGTACTTC

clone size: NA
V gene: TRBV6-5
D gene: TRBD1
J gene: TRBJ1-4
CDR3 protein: CASSLGDRVNEKLFF
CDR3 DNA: TGTGCCAGCAGTTTAGGCGACAGGGTTAATGAAAAACTGTTTTTT

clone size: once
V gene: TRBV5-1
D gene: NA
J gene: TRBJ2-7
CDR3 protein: CASSLGPGQPYEQYF
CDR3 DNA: TGCGCCAGCAGCTTGGGCCCCGGACAGCCCTACGAGCAGTACTTC

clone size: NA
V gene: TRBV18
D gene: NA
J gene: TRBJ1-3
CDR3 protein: CASSPIGGSGNTIYF
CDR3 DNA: TGTGCCAGCTCACCAATCGGAGGCTCTGGAAACACCATATATTTT

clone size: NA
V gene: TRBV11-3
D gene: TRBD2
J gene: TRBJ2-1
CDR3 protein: CASSLDGGGTVNEQFF
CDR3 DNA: TGTGCCAGCAGCTTAGATGGCGGGGGAACGGTCAATGAGCAGTTCTTC

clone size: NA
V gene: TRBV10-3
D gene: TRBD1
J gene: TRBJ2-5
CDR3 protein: CAIRPTGGFGETQYF
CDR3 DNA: TGTGCCATCAGGCCCACAGGGGGCTTTGGAGAGACCCAGTACTTC

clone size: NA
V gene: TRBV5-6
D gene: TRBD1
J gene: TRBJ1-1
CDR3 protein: CASSLIVRGQAFF
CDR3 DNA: TGTGCCAGCAGCTTGATAGTTAGGGGGCAAGCTTTCTTT

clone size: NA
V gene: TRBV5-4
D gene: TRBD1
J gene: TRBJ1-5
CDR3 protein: CASSLQGYNQPQHF
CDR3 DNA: TGTGCCAGCAGCTTACAGGGGTACAATCAGCCCCAGCATTTT

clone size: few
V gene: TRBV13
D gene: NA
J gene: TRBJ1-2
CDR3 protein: CASSTRQVDYTF
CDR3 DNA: TGTGCCAGCAGCACCAGACAGGTTGACTACACCTTC

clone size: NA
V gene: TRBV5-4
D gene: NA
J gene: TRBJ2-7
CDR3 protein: CASSRTGLAYEQYF
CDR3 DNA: TGTGCCAGCAGCCGGACTGGCCTTGCCTACGAGCAGTACTTC

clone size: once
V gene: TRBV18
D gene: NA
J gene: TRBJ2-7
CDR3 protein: CASSPGVQGEQYF
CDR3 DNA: TGTGCCAGCTCACCAGGTGTCCAGGGAGAGCAGTACTTC

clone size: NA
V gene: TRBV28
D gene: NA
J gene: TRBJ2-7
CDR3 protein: CASSLLVEQYF
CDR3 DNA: TGTGCCAGCAGTTTATTAGTAGAGCAGTACTTC

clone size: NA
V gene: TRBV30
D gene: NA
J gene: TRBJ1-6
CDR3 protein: CAWSALVGAGSPLHF
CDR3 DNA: TGTGCTTGGAGTGCCCTAGTAGGGGCGGGGTCACCCCTCCACTTT

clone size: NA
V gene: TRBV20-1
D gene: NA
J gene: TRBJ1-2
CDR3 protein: CSVGGARGYTF
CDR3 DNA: TGCAGTGTCGGGGGGGCGCGGGGCTACACCTTC

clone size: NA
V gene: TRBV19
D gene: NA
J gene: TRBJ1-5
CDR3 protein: CASSRQGNQPQHF
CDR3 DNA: TGTGCCAGTAGTAGACAGGGCAATCAGCCCCAGCATTTT

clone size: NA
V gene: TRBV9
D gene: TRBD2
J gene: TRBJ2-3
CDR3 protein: CASSPTSGGITGTQYF
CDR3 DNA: TGTGCCAGCAGCCCGACTAGCGGGGGGATCACGGGTACGCAGTATTTT

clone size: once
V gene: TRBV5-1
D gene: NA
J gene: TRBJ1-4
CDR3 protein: CASSLGTARGEKLFF
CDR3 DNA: TGCGCCAGCAGCTTGGGGACAGCCCGGGGTGAAAAACTGTTTTTT

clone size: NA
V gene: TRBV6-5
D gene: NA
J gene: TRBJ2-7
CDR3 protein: CASSYSQKGNEQYF
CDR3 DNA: TGTGCCAGCAGTTACTCGCAGAAGGGGAACGAGCAGTACTTC

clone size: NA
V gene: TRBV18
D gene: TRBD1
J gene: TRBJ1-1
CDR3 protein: CASSPRQDRGSGTEAFF
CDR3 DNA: TGTGCCAGCTCACCCCGGCAGGACAGGGGCTCGGGCACTGAAGCTTTCTTT

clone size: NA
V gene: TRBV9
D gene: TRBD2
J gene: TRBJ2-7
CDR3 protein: CASSVASAGGTYEQYF
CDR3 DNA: TGTGCCAGCAGCGTAGCTAGCGCGGGAGGGACCTACGAGCAGTACTTC

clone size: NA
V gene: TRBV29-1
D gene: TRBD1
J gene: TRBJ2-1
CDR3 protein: CSVAGQYFEEQFF
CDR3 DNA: TGCAGCGTTGCGGGACAGTATTTTGAAGAGCAGTTCTTC

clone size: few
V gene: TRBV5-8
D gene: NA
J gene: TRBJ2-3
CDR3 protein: CATRGGSVTDTQYF
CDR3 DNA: TGTGCCACCCGAGGGGGTAGCGTCACAGATACGCAGTATTTT

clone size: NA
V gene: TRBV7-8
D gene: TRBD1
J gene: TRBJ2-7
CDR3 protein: CASSPRQGLSSGEQYF
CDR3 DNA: TGTGCCAGCAGCCCCAGACAGGGTCTCTCATCGGGCGAGCAGTACTTC

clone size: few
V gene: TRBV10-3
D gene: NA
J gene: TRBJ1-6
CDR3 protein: CAICDQGRGSPLHF
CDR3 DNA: TGTGCCATCTGTGATCAAGGCCGGGGATCACCCCTCCACTTT

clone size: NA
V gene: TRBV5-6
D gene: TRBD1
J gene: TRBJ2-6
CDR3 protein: CASSFGTGIFGGANVLTF
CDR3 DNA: TGTGCCAGCAGCTTCGGGACAGGTATTTTCGGTGGGGCCAACGTCCTGACTTTC

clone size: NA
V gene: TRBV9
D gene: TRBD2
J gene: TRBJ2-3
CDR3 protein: CASAGLADYTDTQYF
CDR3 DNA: TGTGCCAGCGCAGGACTAGCGGATTACACAGATACGCAGTATTTT

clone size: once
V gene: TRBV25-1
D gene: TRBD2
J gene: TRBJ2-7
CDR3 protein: CASSKRLAGAYEQYF
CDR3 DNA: TGTGCCAGCAGTAAAAGACTAGCGGGGGCCTACGAGCAGTACTTC

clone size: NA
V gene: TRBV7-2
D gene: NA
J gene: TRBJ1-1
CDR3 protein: CASSFRENTEAFF
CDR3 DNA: TGTGCCAGCAGCTTTCGGGAGAACACTGAAGCTTTCTTT